One sample yielded the 26 T cell receptor beta chains listed below, sequenced in a study of T cells in Graves' hyperthyroidism and ophthalmopathy (dated by TCRdb to the late 2010s). The library was made by multiplex PCR. For sequencing, an Illumina HiSeq 2000 was employed. Amplification of TCR beta CDR3 regions was carried out from RNA transcripts. The TCR CDR3 was subjected to a first round of RT-PCR using the HTBI primer set and the Qiagen OneStep RT-PCR kit. The public reads were reanalyzed by TCRdb: fastp trimming at Q25, MiXCR alignment, in-frame beta chains only. When rows share a CDR3 protein, they turn into one entry using the most common DNA and genes. This sample has approximately 380,000 distinct CDR3 sequences in its table, and 15% to 20% of those were observed once. The ten biggest clones cover over 35% of the sample. Material for sequencing was blood. The source is a man between 18 and 29 years old with Graves' ophthalmopathy.

This clonotype was recorded a few times. The rearrangement joins TRBV5-6 to TRBJ2-4; D unresolved. The ends were cut back, 0 bases at V and 2 bases at J, with 9 bases in the middle. The CDR3 contains 15 residues. CDR1 is SGHDT, CDR2 YYEEEE, per germline. CDR3 bases: TGTGCCAGCAGCTTGGCCGACGGAACCAAAAACATTCAGTACTTC. It codes for CASSLADGTKNIQYF.

This rearrangement joins TRBV4-2 to TRBJ1-1; D uncertain. V was pared by 0 bases and J by 11 bases, with 10 bases between. Germline CDR1 and CDR2: LGHNA and YNFKEQ. The length of the CDR3 is 12 residues. CDR3 nucleotides: TGTGCCAGCAGCCAAGATTGGTATAGCGCTTTCTTT. This sequence encodes CASSQDWYSAFF.

This clonotype was seen a few times. This sequence joins TRBV5-1 and TRBJ1-2; possibly TRBD1 for D (5 bases). The germline V and J ends were trimmed by 2 bases and 6 bases, with 14 bases remaining between them. The CDR3 contains 14 residues. Germline assignment: CDR1 SGHRS and CDR2 YFSETQ. DNA of the CDR3: TGCGCCAGCAGCTTTGGGGGACCGGGTGATGGCTACACCTTC. Translated, it gives CASSFGGPGDGYTF.

This clonotype was seen at least ten times. The chain uses TRBV9 and TRBJ2-1, with D maybe TRBD1 (6 bases). V was trimmed by 0 bases and J by 6 bases, leaving 7 bases between them. CDR1 is SGDLS and CDR2 is YYNGEE in the germline V gene. The CDR3 is made up of 13 amino acids. CDR3 DNA sequence: TGTGCCAGCAGCGTAGGGACAGCCAATGAGCAGTTCTTC. It encodes CASSVGTANEQFF. The full variable domain, rest sourced from reference TRBV9 and TRBJ2-1, is DSGVTQTPKHLITATGQRVTLRCSPRSGDLSVYWYQQSLDQGLQFLIQYYNGEERAKGNILERFSAQQFPDLHSELNLSSLELGDSALYFCASSVGTANEQFFGPGTRLTVL.

This clonotype has just a few counts. The chain has TRBV6-1 and TRBJ2-3, with D perhaps TRBD1 (6 bases). Germline V gene data show CDR1 as MNHNS and CDR2 as SASEGT. The CDR3 contains 14 residues. V shed 6 bases and J shed 1 base, with 11 bases lying between them. CDR3 residues: CASSFKGGTDTQYF. In DNA form, the CDR3 reads TGTGCCAGCAGCTTCAAGGGGGGCACAGATACGCAGTATTTT.

This clonotype was recorded at least ten times. This chain uses TRBV14 with TRBJ2-1, with no clear D. CDR1 and CDR2 (germline): SGHDN, FVKESK. The germline V and J ends were trimmed by 1 base and 6 bases, with 4 bases remaining between them. This CDR3 contains 12 residues. The DNA of the CDR3 is TGTGCCAGCAGCCAAGGCCGCAATGAGCAGTTCTTC. Encoded protein: CASSQGRNEQFF.

In this sample, this clonotype turned up many times. The chain links TRBV3-1 to TRBJ1-4; D ambiguous. Germline V gene sequence: CDR1 LGHDT, CDR2 YNNKEL (reference sequence). V dropped 3 bases and J dropped 4 bases, with 6 bases sitting between them. This CDR3 is 13 amino acids long. DNA for the CDR3: TGTGCCAGCAGCCACACGGGTAATGAAAAACTGTTTTTT. It translates to CASSHTGNEKLFF. The whole variable domain, filled in from reference TRBV3-1 and TRBJ1-4, reads DTAVSQTPKYLVTQMGNDKSIKCEQNLGHDTMYWYKQDSKKFLKIMFSYNNKELIINETVPNRFSPKSPDKAHLNLHINSLELGDSAVYFCASSHTGNEKLFFGSGTQLSVL.

This clonotype has just a few counts. A much larger clone lies a single base off, so this may be a read error. The V call is TRBV12-3 or TRBV12-4, the J call TRBJ2-3; TRBD1 matches at 7 bases. The CDR3 loop spans 14 amino acids. The trim removed 8 bases at V and 0 bases at J, leaving 5 bases unmatched. DNA for the CDR3: TGTGCCAGCGGGAACAGGGGAAGCACAGATACGCAGTATTTT. Its protein is CASGNRGSTDTQYF.

This clonotype appeared many times. J is TRBJ2-2 and V is TRBV24-1; 8 positions agree with TRBD2. Germline V gene lookup returns CDR1 KGHDR and CDR2 SFDVKD. V lost 4 bases to trimming and J lost 7 bases; unmatched junction nucleotides: 7. This CDR3 is 15 amino acids long. CDR3 in DNA: TGTGCCACCAGTGACGCCGGGGGGGCAATCGGGGAGCTGTTTTTT. Translation: CATSDAGGAIGELFF.

This clonotype occurred a few times. The J gene is TRBJ2-2, the V gene TRBV19, with 8 bases that match TRBD2. Germline V gives CDR1 LNHDA, CDR2 SQIVND (reference sequence). The CDR3 consists of 12 residues. The V segment lost 10 bases and the J segment 5 bases; nucleotides outside the gene matches: 3. The CDR3 loop is CATTGGTGELFF. The CDR3 DNA reads as TGTGCCACCACGGGGGGGACCGGGGAGCTGTTTTTT.

V usage is TRBV5-1 and J usage is TRBJ1-2; D is undetermined. CDR1 SGHRS and CDR2 YFSETQ come from the germline V gene. The CDR3 spans 15 residues. Trimming took off 0 bases at V and 6 bases at J, with 15 bases between the two ends. The CDR3 nucleotides read TGCGCCAGCAGCTTGGCCGTCAGTATAGGGAATGGCTACACCTTC. Translation: CASSLAVSIGNGYTF.

There are many counts of this clonotype. This chain connects TRBV25-1 to TRBJ2-7, with TRBD1 matching 7 bases. This CDR3 contains 15 residues. The V and J ends lost 6 bases and 2 bases, in that order; junction bases with no gene match: 10. Per germline, CDR1 MGHDK and CDR2 SYGVNS. This CDR3 is CASSGGQVQTYEQYF. The CDR3 nucleotides are TGTGCCAGCAGCGGTGGACAGGTCCAGACCTACGAGCAGTACTTC.

J is TRBJ2-2 and V is TRBV12-3 or TRBV12-4; D ambiguous. The CDR3 covers 14 residues. V was cut by 0 bases and J by 5 bases, with 7 bases left in between. The CDR3: CASSLASPTGELFF. The CDR3 bases are TGTGCCAGCAGTTTAGCGAGCCCGACCGGGGAGCTGTTTTTT.

This clonotype has only a few counts. This sequence joins TRBV7-9 and TRBJ2-7, with TRBD1 matching over 7 bases. Germline V gives CDR1 SEHNR, CDR2 FQNEAQ (reference sequence). The CDR3 is 12 residues long. Trimming cost V 5 bases and J 4 bases; bases outside gene matches: 2. The DNA for the CDR3 is TGTGCCAGCAGCGGACAGGAATACGAGCAGTACTTC. It specifies CASSGQEYEQYF.

Many counts were recorded for this clonotype. This chain connects TRBV6-1 to TRBJ1-2; maybe TRBD1 (5 bases). The CDR3 is 14 residues long. The germline V gene has CDR1 MNHNS and CDR2 SASEGT. The V gene lost 1 base and the J gene lost 8 bases, with 14 bases spanning the gap. The CDR3 reads CASSEGGRGRGYTF. The CDR3 nucleotides read TGTGCCAGCAGTGAAGGAGGGAGGGGACGCGGCTACACCTTC.

V is TRBV2 and J is TRBJ1-5; D perhaps matches TRBD1 (5 bases). This CDR3 comprises 14 residues. CDR1 is SNHLY and CDR2 is FYNNEI in the germline V gene. V gave up 3 bases and J gave up 5 bases, with 11 bases separating them. The CDR3 sequence: CASSELTGDQPQHF. The CDR3 nucleotides are TGTGCCAGCAGTGAGCTTACGGGGGATCAGCCCCAGCATTTT. Complete variable domain (other parts from reference TRBV2 and TRBJ1-5): EPEVTQTPSHQVTQMGQEVILRCVPISNHLYFYWYRQILGQKVEFLVSFYNNEISEKSEIFDDQFSVERPDGSNFTLKIRSTKLEDSAMYFCASSELTGDQPQHFGDGTRLSIL.

Many counts were recorded for this clonotype. J is TRBJ2-2 and V is TRBV2, with 9 bases lining up with TRBD2. The length of the CDR3 is 15 residues. The germline CDR1 and CDR2 sequences are SNHLY and FYNNEI. V lost 8 bases and J lost 3; bases outside the gene matches: 7. For the CDR3, the DNA is TGTGCCAGCTCCCCCCTAGCGGGGTACACCGGGGAGCTGTTTTTT. This encodes CASSPLAGYTGELFF.

About this clonotype itself: This is likely a read error, given that the CDR3 carries no conserved phenylalanine or tryptophan at its end. The V and J genes are TRBV5-1 and TRBJ1-2; 9 bases align to TRBD1. Germline CDR1 is SGHRS and CDR2 is YFSETQ. This CDR3 comprises 14 residues. The J segment lost 4 bases and the V segment lost 1 base, leaving 2 bases of the junction unmatched. CDR3 nucleotide sequence: TGCGCCAGCAGCTTGACAGGGGGCCCCTATGGCTACACCCTC. Protein sequence: CASSLTGGPYGYTL.

This clonotype was counted at least ten times. The chain is built from TRBV28 and TRBJ1-1; D possibly corresponds to TRBD1 (5 bases). From germline, CDR1 is MDHEN and CDR2 SYDVKM. This CDR3 is 14 amino acids long. Trimming pared 2 bases from V and 1 base from J, leaving 8 bases between. The CDR3 DNA reads as TGTGCCAGCAGTTTAGTGGGGCGGAACACTGAAGCTTTCTTT. This sequence encodes CASSLVGRNTEAFF.

This clonotype has ten or more counts. This sequence joins TRBV6-1 and TRBJ2-7; D is perhaps TRBD1 (6 bases). V gave up 6 bases and J gave up 3 bases, with 18 bases separating them. The CDR3 is made up of 15 amino acids. From germline, CDR1 is MNHNS and CDR2 SASEGT. CDR3 region: CASRGYRDTSYEQYF. Here the CDR3 DNA reads TGTGCCAGCAGGGGTTACAGGGACACAAGCTACGAGCAGTACTTC.

This clonotype was counted a few times. The J gene is TRBJ1-4, the V gene TRBV15; 8 bases are a match to TRBD1. Germline-derived CDR1 and CDR2 are LNHNV and YYDKDF (reference sequence). V trimming: 5 bases; J trimming: 5 bases; junction bases outside the gene matches: 16. This CDR3 spans 18 amino acids. The CDR3 sequence is CATSAGLFGTGGNEKLFF. CDR3 bases: TGTGCCACCAGCGCAGGACTCTTTGGGACAGGCGGAAATGAAAAACTGTTTTTT.

This clonotype was detected many times. V and J are TRBV6-2 or TRBV6-3 and TRBJ2-7; TRBD1 agrees at 7 bases. V lost 7 bases and J lost 5; bases outside the gene matches: 11. The CDR3 totals 14 residues. Germline loops: CDR1 MNHEY, CDR2 SVGEGT. The chain's CDR3 is CASTWGTEKDEQYF. Written as DNA, the CDR3 is TGTGCCAGCACCTGGGGGACAGAAAAGGACGAGCAGTACTTC.

This chain uses TRBV12-3 or TRBV12-4 with TRBJ1-3, with D perhaps TRBD1 (5 bases). The germline V and J ends were trimmed by 3 bases and 1 base, with 7 bases remaining between them. The CDR3 contains 14 residues. CDR3 protein: CASSLTESGNTIYF. CDR3 nucleotides: TGTGCCAGCAGTTTGACAGAGTCTGGAAACACCATATATTTT.

The chain has TRBV9 and TRBJ1-2; perhaps TRBD1 as D (5 bases). Trimming cost V 3 bases and J 7 bases, with 16 bases left between them. The CDR3 totals 14 residues. Germline V gene lookup returns CDR1 SGDLS and CDR2 YYNGEE. CDR3: CASSAFEGSIGYTF. The CDR3 coding sequence is TGTGCCAGCAGCGCCTTCGAGGGGTCGATTGGCTACACCTTC.

This clonotype was observed a few times. The CDR3: CASSPERTSGITDTQYF. The CDR3 DNA is TGTGCCAGCAGCCCGGAGAGGACTAGCGGGATCACAGATACGCAGTATTTT. V is TRBV6-1 and J is TRBJ2-3; 12 bases align to TRBD2. The CDR3 contains 17 residues. The V and J ends lost 6 bases and 2 bases, in that order; junction bases with no gene match: 9. Germline V gene data show CDR1 as MNHNS and CDR2 as SASEGT.

This clonotype was detected once. This chain joins TRBV7-9 and TRBJ2-5; 12 positions agree with TRBD2. The V gene's germline CDR1 is SEHNR and CDR2 FQNEAQ (reference sequence). This CDR3 has 16 amino acids. Germline trimming cut 3 bases from V and 5 bases from J; bases unmatched to any gene: 7. CDR3 nucleotide sequence: TGTGCCAGCAGCTTCTCTAGCGGGGGGGCCAAGGAGACCCAGTACTTC. Amino acids: CASSFSSGGAKETQYF.